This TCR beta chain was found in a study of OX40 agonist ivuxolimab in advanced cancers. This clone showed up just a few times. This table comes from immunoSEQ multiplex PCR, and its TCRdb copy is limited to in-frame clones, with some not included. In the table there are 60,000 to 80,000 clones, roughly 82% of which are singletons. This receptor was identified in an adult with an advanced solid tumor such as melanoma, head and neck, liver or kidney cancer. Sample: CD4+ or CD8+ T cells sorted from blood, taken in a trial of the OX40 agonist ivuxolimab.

The CDR3 DNA reads TGTGCCAGCAGCCCTCCCGGTGTGGGCACTGAAGCTTTCTTT. It is translated as CASSPPGVGTEAFF. The V call is TRBV9, the J call TRBJ1-1; D remains unclear. The CDR3 extends over 14 amino acids. Germline CDR1 reads SGDLS; CDR2 reads YYNGEE. V was trimmed by 4 bases and J by 4 bases, leaving 14 bases between them.